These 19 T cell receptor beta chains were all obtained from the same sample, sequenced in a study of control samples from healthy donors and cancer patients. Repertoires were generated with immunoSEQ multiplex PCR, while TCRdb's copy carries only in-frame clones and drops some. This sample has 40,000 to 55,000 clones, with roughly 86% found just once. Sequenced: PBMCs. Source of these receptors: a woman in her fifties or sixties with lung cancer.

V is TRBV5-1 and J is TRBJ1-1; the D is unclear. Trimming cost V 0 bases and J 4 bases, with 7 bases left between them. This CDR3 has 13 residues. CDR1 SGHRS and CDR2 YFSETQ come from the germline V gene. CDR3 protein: CASSLVRGTEAFF. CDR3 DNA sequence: TGCGCCAGCAGCTTGGTTCGGGGCACTGAAGCTTTCTTT. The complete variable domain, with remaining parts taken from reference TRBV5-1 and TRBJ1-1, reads KAGVTQTPRYLIKTRGQQVTLSCSPISGHRSVSWYQQTPGQGLQFLFEYFSETQRNKGNFPGRFSGRQFSNSRSEMNVSTLELGDSALYLCASSLVRGTEAFFGQGTRLTVV.

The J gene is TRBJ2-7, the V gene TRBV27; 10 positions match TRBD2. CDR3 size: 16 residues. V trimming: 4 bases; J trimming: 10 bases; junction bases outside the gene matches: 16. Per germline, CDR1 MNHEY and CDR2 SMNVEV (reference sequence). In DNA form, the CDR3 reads TGTGCCAGCAGTTCCCTTTTCGGACTAGCGGAGTCCGAACAGTACTTC. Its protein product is CASSSLFGLAESEQYF.

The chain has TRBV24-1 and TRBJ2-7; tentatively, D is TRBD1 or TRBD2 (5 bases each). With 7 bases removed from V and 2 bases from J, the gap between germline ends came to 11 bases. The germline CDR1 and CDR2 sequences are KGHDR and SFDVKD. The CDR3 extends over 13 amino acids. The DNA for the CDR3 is TGTGCCACCAGCTGGGACGGAGCCTACGAGCAGTACTTC. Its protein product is CATSWDGAYEQYF.

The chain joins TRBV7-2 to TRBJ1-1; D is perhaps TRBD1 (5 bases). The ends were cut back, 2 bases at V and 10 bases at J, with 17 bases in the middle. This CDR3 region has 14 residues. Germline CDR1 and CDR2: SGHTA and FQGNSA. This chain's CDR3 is CASSLMSQGGGAFF. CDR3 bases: TGTGCCAGCAGCTTAATGTCGCAGGGTGGCGGAGCTTTCTTT.

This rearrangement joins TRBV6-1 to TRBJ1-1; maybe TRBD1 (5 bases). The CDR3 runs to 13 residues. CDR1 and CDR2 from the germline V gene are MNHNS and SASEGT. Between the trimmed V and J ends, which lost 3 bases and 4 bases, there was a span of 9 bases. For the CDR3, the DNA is TGTGCCAGCAGTGAGAGCAGGGTCACTGAAGCTTTCTTT. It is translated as CASSESRVTEAFF.

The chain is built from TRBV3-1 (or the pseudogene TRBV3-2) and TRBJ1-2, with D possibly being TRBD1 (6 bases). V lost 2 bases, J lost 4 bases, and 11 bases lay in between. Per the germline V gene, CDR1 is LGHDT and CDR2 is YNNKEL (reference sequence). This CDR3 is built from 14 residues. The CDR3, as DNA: TGTGCCAGCAGCCAAAGCGGGGGCGGCTATGGCTACACCTTC. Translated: CASSQSGGGYGYTF.

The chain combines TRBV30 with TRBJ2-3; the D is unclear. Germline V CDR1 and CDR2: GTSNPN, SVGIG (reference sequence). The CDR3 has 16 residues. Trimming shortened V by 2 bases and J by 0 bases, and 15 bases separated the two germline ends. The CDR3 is CAWSSKGVESTDTQYF. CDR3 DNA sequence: TGTGCCTGGAGTTCAAAAGGTGTTGAAAGCACAGATACGCAGTATTTT.

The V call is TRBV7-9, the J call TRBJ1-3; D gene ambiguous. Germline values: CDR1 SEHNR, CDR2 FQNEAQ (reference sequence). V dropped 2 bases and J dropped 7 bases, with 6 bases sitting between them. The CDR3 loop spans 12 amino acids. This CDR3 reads CASSLQWNTIYF. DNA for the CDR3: TGTGCCAGCAGCTTACAGTGGAACACCATATATTTT. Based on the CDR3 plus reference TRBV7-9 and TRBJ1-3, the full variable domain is DTGVSQNPRHKITKRGQNVTFRCDPISEHNRLYWYRQTLGQGPEFLTYFQNEAQLEKSRLLSDRFSAERPKGSFSTLEIQRTEQGDSAMYLCASSLQWNTIYFGEGSWLTVV.

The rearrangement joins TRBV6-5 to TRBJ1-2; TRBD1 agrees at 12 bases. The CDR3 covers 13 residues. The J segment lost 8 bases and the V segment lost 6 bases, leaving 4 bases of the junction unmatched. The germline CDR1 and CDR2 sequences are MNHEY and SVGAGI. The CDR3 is CASSSGTGGGYTF. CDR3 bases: TGTGCCAGCAGCAGTGGGACAGGGGGCGGCTACACCTTC.

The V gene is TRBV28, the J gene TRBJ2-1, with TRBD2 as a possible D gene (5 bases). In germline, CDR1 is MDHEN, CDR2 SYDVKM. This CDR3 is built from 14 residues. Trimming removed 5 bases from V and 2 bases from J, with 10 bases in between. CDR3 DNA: TGTGCCAGCAGTCCCACTAGGACCTACAATGAGCAGTTCTTC. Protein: CASSPTRTYNEQFF.

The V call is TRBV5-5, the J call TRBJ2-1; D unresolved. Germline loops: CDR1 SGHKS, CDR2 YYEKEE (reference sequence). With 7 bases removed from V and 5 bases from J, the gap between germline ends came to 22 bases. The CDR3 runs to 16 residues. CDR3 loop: CASGYLRGWKNNEQFF. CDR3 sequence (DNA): TGTGCCAGCGGATACTTGAGAGGCTGGAAAAACAATGAGCAGTTCTTC.

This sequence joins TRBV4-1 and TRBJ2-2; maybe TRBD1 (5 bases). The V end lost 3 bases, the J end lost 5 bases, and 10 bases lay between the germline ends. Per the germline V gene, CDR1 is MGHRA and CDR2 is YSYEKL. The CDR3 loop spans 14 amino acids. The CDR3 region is CASSQGLRTGELFF. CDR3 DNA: TGCGCCAGCAGCCAGGGGCTAAGAACCGGGGAGCTGTTTTTT.

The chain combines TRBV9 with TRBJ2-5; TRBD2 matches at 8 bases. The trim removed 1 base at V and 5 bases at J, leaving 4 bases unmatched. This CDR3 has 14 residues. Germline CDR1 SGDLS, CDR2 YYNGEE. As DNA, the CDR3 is TGTGCCAGCAGCGTATTAGGCGGGAGGGAGACCCAGTACTTC. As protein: CASSVLGGRETQYF.

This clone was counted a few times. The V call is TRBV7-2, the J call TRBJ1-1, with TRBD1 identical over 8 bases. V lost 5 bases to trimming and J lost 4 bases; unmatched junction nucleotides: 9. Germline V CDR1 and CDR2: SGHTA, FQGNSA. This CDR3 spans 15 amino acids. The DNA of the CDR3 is TGTGCCAGCAGCCCGACAGGGGTGAGGTCCACTGAAGCTTTCTTT. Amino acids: CASSPTGVRSTEAFF.

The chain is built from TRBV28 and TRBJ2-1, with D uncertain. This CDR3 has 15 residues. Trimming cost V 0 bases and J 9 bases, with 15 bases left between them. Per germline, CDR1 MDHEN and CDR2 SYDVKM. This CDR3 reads CASSLWLGSTGEQFF. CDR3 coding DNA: TGTGCCAGCAGTTTATGGCTAGGCAGTACGGGTGAGCAGTTCTTC.

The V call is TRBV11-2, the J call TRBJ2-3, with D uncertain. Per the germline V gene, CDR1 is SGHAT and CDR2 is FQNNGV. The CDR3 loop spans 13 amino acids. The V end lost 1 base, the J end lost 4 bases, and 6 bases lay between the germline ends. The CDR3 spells CASSLGRADTQYF. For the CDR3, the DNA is TGTGCCAGCAGCTTAGGGCGAGCAGATACGCAGTATTTT.

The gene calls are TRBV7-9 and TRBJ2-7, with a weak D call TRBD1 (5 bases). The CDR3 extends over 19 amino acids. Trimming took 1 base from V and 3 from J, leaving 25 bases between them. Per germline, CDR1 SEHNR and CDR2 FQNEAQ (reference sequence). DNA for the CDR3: TGTGCCAGCAGCTTAGATAACTTCGGCGTGGTCGACAGAAACTACGAGCAGTACTTC. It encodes CASSLDNFGVVDRNYEQYF.

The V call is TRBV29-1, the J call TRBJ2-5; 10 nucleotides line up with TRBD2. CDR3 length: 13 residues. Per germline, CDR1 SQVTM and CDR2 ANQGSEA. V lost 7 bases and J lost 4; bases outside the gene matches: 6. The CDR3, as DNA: TGCAGCGCGCGGGCTAGCGGGAGAGAGACCCAGTACTTC. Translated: CSARASGRETQYF.

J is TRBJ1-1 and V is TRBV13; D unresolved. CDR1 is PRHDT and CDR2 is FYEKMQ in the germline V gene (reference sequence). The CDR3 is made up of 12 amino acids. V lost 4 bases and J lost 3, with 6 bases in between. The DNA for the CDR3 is TGTGCCAGCAGCTCCATGGACACTGAAGCTTTCTTT. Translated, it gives CASSSMDTEAFF. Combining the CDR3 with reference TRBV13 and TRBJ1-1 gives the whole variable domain AAGVIQSPRHLIKEKRETATLKCYPIPRHDTVYWYQQGPGQDPQFLISFYEKMQSDKGSIPDRFSAQQFSDYHSELNMSSLELGDSALYFCASSSMDTEAFFGQGTRLTVV.